In this sample, the clone carrying this T cell receptor (beta chain) turned up many times. This CDR3 has 14 amino acids. V lost 7 bases to trimming and J lost 1 base, with 13 bases between them. RNA transcripts were the template for amplifying TCR beta CDR3 regions. HTBI primers were used for first-round RT-PCR of the TCR CDR3. MiXCR was run by TCRdb on the multiplex PCR reads, yielding one entry per CDR3 protein. The sample records about 380,000 distinct CDR3 sequences, about 18% being singletons. The data originate from a study of T cells in Graves' hyperthyroidism and ophthalmopathy. The sample comprised blood. This rearrangement joins TRBV12-3 or TRBV12-4 to TRBJ1-1, with D uncertain. The sequence came from a man younger than 30 with Graves' ophthalmopathy. The CDR3: CASTDGAGNTEAFF. The CDR3 DNA is TGTGCCAGCACCGATGGCGCGGGGAACACTGAAGCTTTCTTT.